Listed below are T cell receptor beta chains from one sample, sequenced in a study of blood T cell repertoires in COVID-19. Profiling relied on immunoSEQ multiplex PCR, and the TCRdb table lists in-frame clones only, not all of them. The sample includes about 230,000 clones, over 80% of them seen just once. The sample comprised peripheral blood. Source of these receptors: a woman between 25 and 40 years old with COVID-19, enrolled during active disease. Both conserved end residues are part of each CDR3. D genes are given only for firm matches. A row's size may be missing; if present it is once, few, many or a size class.

cdr3_nt cdr3_aa clone_size v_call d_call j_call
TGTGCCAGCAGCTTAAGGGGGCTCGGACAGGGGGTCTCTGAAGCTTTCTTT CASSLRGLGQGVSEAFF - TRBV7-3 TRBD1 TRBJ1-1
TGTGCCAGCAGTGACACCCGACAGGGGAACTATGGCTACACCTTC CASSDTRQGNYGYTF - TRBV25-1 TRBD1 TRBJ1-2
TGTGCCAGCAGTCCGGACAACACAGATACGCAGTATTTT CASSPDNTDTQYF - TRBV7-3 - TRBJ2-3
TGTGCCAGTATTGGTCCCGCGGGGGGTCTGAGGTTT CASIGPAGGLRF - TRBV19 TRBD2 TRBJ2-2
TGCGCCAGCAGTGGACAGGGGGCTCAAGAGACCCAGTACTTC CASSGQGAQETQYF - TRBV5-1 TRBD1 TRBJ2-5
TGTGCCTGGAGCCGACTAGCGGGGGGTCGTAACGCGAACACCGGGGAGCTGTTTTTT CAWSRLAGGRNANTGELFF - TRBV30 TRBD2 TRBJ2-2
TGTGCCAGCAGCTACGTCGGGACAGGAACGAAAGAGACCCAGTACTTC CASSYVGTGTKETQYF - TRBV7-2 TRBD1 TRBJ2-5
TGTGCCGGCACCGGGACAGGTGAAAAACTGTTTTTT CAGTGTGEKLFF many TRBV2 TRBD1 TRBJ1-4
TGTGCCAGCAGCCAGGGGACAGGGTTGGAGACCCAGTACTTC CASSQGTGLETQYF few TRBV3-1/TRBV3-2 TRBD1 TRBJ2-5
TGTGCCACCCTGGGGCAGCGAAATAGCAATCAGCCCCAGCATTTT CATLGQRNSNQPQHF - TRBV19 - TRBJ1-5
TGTGCCAGCAGCTCAAGACAGGACACTGAAGCTTTCTTT CASSSRQDTEAFF - TRBV7-9 - TRBJ1-1
TGCGCCAGTGGGGACTCCGCTAGCTCCTACAATGAGCAGTTCTTC CASGDSASSYNEQFF - TRBV5-1 - TRBJ2-1
TGTGCCTGGAGTGGCCCCGGGACAGGCCCTGATGGCTACACCTTC CAWSGPGTGPDGYTF - TRBV30 TRBD1 TRBJ1-2
TGCGCCAGCAGCTCGGTCCATGAGCAGTTCTTC CASSSVHEQFF - TRBV5-1 - TRBJ2-1
TGTGCCAGCAGTTCCCCGGGACAGGGTGTCAAAAACATTCAGTACTTC CASSSPGQGVKNIQYF once TRBV28 TRBD1 TRBJ2-4
TGCAGTGTTGGGGAGTACACTGAAGCTTTCTTT CSVGEYTEAFF - TRBV20-1 - TRBJ1-1
TGTGCCAGCAGCAGGACTAGCTTAGAAGAGACCCAGTACTTC CASSRTSLEETQYF - TRBV7-3 TRBD2 TRBJ2-5
TGCGCCAGCATAGGGGGGCTAGCGGATCATACGCAGTATTTT CASIGGLADHTQYF - TRBV5-1 - TRBJ2-3
TGTGCCAGCAGCGTAGATGGGGGGGAGACCCAGTACTTC CASSVDGGETQYF - TRBV9 - TRBJ2-5
TGTGCCTGGAGCGGACAGGGGGATCAGCCCCAGCATTTT CAWSGQGDQPQHF many TRBV30 TRBD1 TRBJ1-5
TGTGCCGTGATGGACAGGCGGGGAGCCAAAAACATTCAGTACTTC CAVMDRRGAKNIQYF - TRBV6-5 - TRBJ2-4
TGTGCCACCAGCAGAGTGACAGGGGGGAGTGAAAAACTGTTTTTT CATSRVTGGSEKLFF - TRBV15 TRBD1 TRBJ1-4
TGTGCCAGTAGTTCCAAGGGCGGGGGGGCAGGCAATGAGCAGTTCTTC CASSSKGGGAGNEQFF once TRBV19 TRBD2 TRBJ2-1
TGCGCCAGCAGCTTGTCCCCGGGGGGAGCCTACGAGCAGTACTTC CASSLSPGGAYEQYF - TRBV5-1 TRBD2 TRBJ2-7
TGTGCCAGCAGTGGACAGTTCTCCTACGAGCAGTACTTC CASSGQFSYEQYF - TRBV5-6 - TRBJ2-7